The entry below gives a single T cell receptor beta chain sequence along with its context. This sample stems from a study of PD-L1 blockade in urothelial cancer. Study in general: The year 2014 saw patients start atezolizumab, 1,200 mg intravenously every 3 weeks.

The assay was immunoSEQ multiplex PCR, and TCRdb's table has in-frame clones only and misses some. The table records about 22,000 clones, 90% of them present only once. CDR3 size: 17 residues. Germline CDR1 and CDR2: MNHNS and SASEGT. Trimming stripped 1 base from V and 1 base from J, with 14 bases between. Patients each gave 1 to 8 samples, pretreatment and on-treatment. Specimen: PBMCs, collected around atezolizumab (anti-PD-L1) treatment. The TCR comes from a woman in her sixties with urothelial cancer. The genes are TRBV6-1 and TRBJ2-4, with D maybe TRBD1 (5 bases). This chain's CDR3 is CASSEGQGTLAKNIQYF. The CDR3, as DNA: TGTGCCAGCAGTGAAGGTCAGGGAACTTTGGCCAAAAACATTCAGTACTTC.